Given below is one TCR beta chain in context. Here immunoSEQ multiplex PCR was the method, and the copy in TCRdb shows in-frame clones only, minus some. The sample includes some 83,000 clones, approximately 90% of them seen just once. CDR1 is PRHDT and CDR2 is FYEKMQ in the germline V gene (reference sequence). CDR3 length: 15 amino acids. V shed 5 bases, J shed 0 bases, and the junction held 6 bases outside the gene matches. The data stem from a study of technical replicates of blood from several donors. The V call is TRBV13, the J call TRBJ2-7, with 8 bases matching TRBD1. This sequence was found in a human donor in good health. The source material was T cells isolated from PBMCs. DNA of the CDR3: TGTGCCAGCAGCGGACGACAGGGGAGCTCCTACGAGCAGTACTTC. Residues: CASSGRQGSSYEQYF.